A single sample is the source of the 9 T cell receptor beta chains below, sequenced in a study of shared clonotypes between healthy human individuals. Profiling relied on immunoSEQ multiplex PCR, and the TCRdb table lists in-frame clones only, not all of them. The profile shows 2.3 million or so clones, 93% of them singletons. Sequencing was done on a sample of naive CD4+ T cells from PBMCs. Subset noted: CD45RA+ positively selected. Every receptor here comes from a man in his late teens or twenties in good health. Some clones in this sample may be carry-over from other donors' samples.

The rearrangement uses TRBV7-9 and TRBJ1-4; 8 bases match TRBD1. CDR3 length equals 15 residues. CDR1 and CDR2 from the germline V gene are SEHNR and FQNEAQ (reference sequence). J was trimmed by 8 bases and V by 5 bases; bases with no gene match: 10. The CDR3 spells CASSPGTGPGEKLFF. CDR3 sequence (DNA): TGTGCCAGCAGCCCAGGGACAGGCCCTGGGGAAAAACTGTTTTTT.

The chain links TRBV6-5 to TRBJ2-7; the D gene is possibly TRBD1 (5 bases). V lost 5 bases and J lost 4, with 9 bases in between. In germline, CDR1 is MNHEY, CDR2 SVGAGI. The CDR3 consists of 12 residues. The CDR3 bases are TGTGCCAGCAGTAGAGACAGATACGAGCAGTACTTC. This codes for CASSRDRYEQYF.

This clone was detected once. J is TRBJ2-3 and V is TRBV5-4; TRBD2 matches at 10 bases. This CDR3 contains 16 residues. In germline, CDR1 is SGHNT, CDR2 YYREEE (reference sequence). Losses at the gene ends were 7 bases for V and 4 bases for J; bases not matched to a gene: 12. DNA of the CDR3: TGTGCCAGCCTGAAGCGGGAGGGCGCAAGTGCAGATACGCAGTATTTT. It codes for CASLKREGASADTQYF.

This chain uses TRBV28 with TRBJ2-7, with TRBD2 identical over 8 bases. CDR3 length: 14 residues. J lost 4 bases, V lost 8 bases, and 10 bases had no gene match. The germline V gene encodes CDR1 MDHEN and CDR2 SYDVKM. The CDR3 region is CASYSVAGRYEQYF. The CDR3 DNA follows: TGTGCCAGCTATTCCGTAGCGGGGAGGTACGAGCAGTACTTC.

V usage is TRBV9 and J usage is TRBJ2-2; TRBD2 is a possible D gene (6 bases). This CDR3 comprises 15 residues. Germline V gives CDR1 SGDLS, CDR2 YYNGEE. V dropped 4 bases and J dropped 5 bases, with 15 bases sitting between them. In DNA, the CDR3 is TGTGCCAGCAGCCCCAGACTAGTATCGACCGGGGAGCTGTTTTTT. Protein product: CASSPRLVSTGELFF.

The chain recombines TRBV2 with TRBJ1-5, with 9 positions matching TRBD1. Germline V gene sequence: CDR1 SNHLY, CDR2 FYNNEI. Trimming took 11 bases from V and 7 from J; bases not matched to a gene: 9. This CDR3 region has 13 residues. CDR3 in amino acids: CAAQGALLQPQHF. The CDR3 coding sequence is TGTGCCGCACAGGGGGCACTTTTGCAGCCCCAGCATTTT.

Notes on this clone: Within the sample, other DNA sequences also encode this same CDR3. This sequence joins TRBV4-3 and TRBJ2-2, with D possibly called TRBD1 or TRBD2 (7 bases each). The CDR3 consists of 15 residues. The V gene lost 0 bases and the J gene lost 5 bases, with 10 bases spanning the gap. The germline V gene encodes CDR1 LGHNA and CDR2 YSLEER. The CDR3 spells CASSQDRGGTGELFF. The CDR3 bases are TGCGCCAGCAGCCAAGACAGGGGGGGGACCGGGGAGCTGTTTTTT.

CDR3 sequence reads: CATSPYRYNEQFF. The CDR3 DNA sequence: TGTGCCACCAGTCCGTATCGTTACAATGAGCAGTTCTTC. V usage is TRBV15 and J usage is TRBJ2-1; no definite D call. This CDR3 spans 13 amino acids. The ends were cut back, 6 bases at V and 4 bases at J, with 10 bases in the middle. CDR1 and CDR2 (germline): LNHNV, YYDKDF (reference sequence).

This clone was seen a single time. The junction departs from germline at one end; a sequencing error may be responsible. The chain combines TRBV7-9 with TRBJ2-7; a weak D match, TRBD2 (5 bases). CDR3 size: 14 residues. CDR1 SEHNR and CDR2 FQNEAQ come from the germline V gene (reference sequence). The CDR3 nucleotides read TGTGCCAGCAGCATAGCGTTGAGCTCCTACGAGCAGTACTTC. It codes for CASSIALSSYEQYF. Complete variable domain (other parts from reference TRBV7-9 and TRBJ2-7): DTGVSQNPRHKITKRGQNVTFRCDPISEHNRLYWYRQTLGQGPEFLTYFQNEAQLEKSRLLSDRFSAERPKGSFSTLEIQRTEQGDSAMYLCASSIALSSYEQYFGPGTRLTVT.